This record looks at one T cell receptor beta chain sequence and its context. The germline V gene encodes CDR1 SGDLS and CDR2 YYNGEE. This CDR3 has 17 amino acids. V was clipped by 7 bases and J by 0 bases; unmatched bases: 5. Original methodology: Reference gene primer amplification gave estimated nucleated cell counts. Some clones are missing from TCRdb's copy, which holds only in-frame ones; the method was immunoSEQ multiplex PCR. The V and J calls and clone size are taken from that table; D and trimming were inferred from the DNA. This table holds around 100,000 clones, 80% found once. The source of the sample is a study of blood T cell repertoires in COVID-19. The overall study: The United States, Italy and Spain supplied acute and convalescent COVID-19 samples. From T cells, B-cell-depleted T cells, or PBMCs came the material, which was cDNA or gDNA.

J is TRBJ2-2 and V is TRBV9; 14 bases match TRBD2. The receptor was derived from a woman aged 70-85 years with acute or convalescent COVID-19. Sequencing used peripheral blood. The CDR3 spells CASGGTSGGANTGELFF. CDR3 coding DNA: TGTGCCAGCGGAGGGACTAGCGGGGGAGCGAACACCGGGGAGCTGTTTTTT. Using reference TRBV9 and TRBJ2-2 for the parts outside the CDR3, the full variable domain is DSGVTQTPKHLITATGQRVTLRCSPRSGDLSVYWYQQSLDQGLQFLIQYYNGEERAKGNILERFSAQQFPDLHSELNLSSLELGDSALYFCASGGTSGGANTGELFFGEGSRLTVL.